These 11 T cell receptor beta chains share one sample of origin, sequenced in a study of T cell responses to AZD1222 COVID-19 vaccine. TCRdb keeps only in-frame clones here, not all; method: immunoSEQ multiplex PCR. This sample has approximately 57,000 clones, with approximately 83% found just once. The sample in question was peripheral blood, obtained on day 0 of AZD1222 vaccination. These receptor sequences come from an adult in good health.

The chain links TRBV9 to TRBJ1-5; no definite D call. Germline CDR1 SGDLS, CDR2 YYNGEE. CDR3 length: 15 amino acids. Trimming stripped 4 bases from V and 2 bases from J, with 13 bases between. CDR3 nucleotide sequence: TGTGCCAGCAGCCCGGGTTGGACGGGCAATCAGCCCCAGCATTTT. Translated: CASSPGWTGNQPQHF. Using reference TRBV9 and TRBJ1-5 for the parts outside the CDR3, the full variable domain is DSGVTQTPKHLITATGQRVTLRCSPRSGDLSVYWYQQSLDQGLQFLIQYYNGEERAKGNILERFSAQQFPDLHSELNLSSLELGDSALYFCASSPGWTGNQPQHFGDGTRLSIL.

The chain has TRBV28 and TRBJ2-7, with a weak D call TRBD2 (6 bases). Per germline, CDR1 MDHEN and CDR2 SYDVKM. This CDR3 has 12 residues. Between the trimmed V and J ends, which lost 6 bases and 3 bases, there was a span of 9 bases. The CDR3 spells CASRLSGYEQYF. The CDR3 DNA is TGTGCCAGCAGACTTAGCGGCTACGAGCAGTACTTC.

The chain employs TRBV5-1 and TRBJ2-7; D tentatively fits TRBD1 or TRBD2 (5 bases each). V was shortened by 0 bases and J by 6 bases, with 13 bases between the two germline ends. The CDR3 is 14 residues long. Per the germline V gene, CDR1 is SGHRS and CDR2 is YFSETQ. CDR3 sequence reads: CASSLGPGRSEQYF. DNA of the CDR3: TGCGCCAGCAGCTTGGGACCGGGGCGGAGCGAGCAGTACTTC.

The chain carries TRBV20-1 and TRBJ2-7; TRBD1 is a possible D gene (5 bases). This CDR3 comprises 11 residues. Looked up from germline, CDR1 is DFQATT and CDR2 is SNEGSKA (reference sequence). V lost 7 bases and J lost 2, with 9 bases in between. The CDR3 region has the DNA TGCAGTGTAAAACAGGCCTACGAGCAGTACTTC. This encodes CSVKQAYEQYF.

The chain links TRBV5-4 to TRBJ2-1, with D perhaps matching TRBD2 (5 bases). Germline V gene data show CDR1 as SGHNT and CDR2 as YYREEE (reference sequence). This CDR3 has 13 amino acids. V lost 1 base and J 6 bases, leaving 8 bases between the germline ends. CDR3 DNA sequence: TGTGCCAGCAGCTTGAATGCGGGCAATGAGCAGTTCTTC. Its protein product is CASSLNAGNEQFF.

This clone is a singleton in its sample. V usage is TRBV29-1 and J usage is TRBJ1-2; 7 nucleotides match TRBD1. The trim removed 6 bases at V and 7 bases at J, leaving 8 bases unmatched. CDR3 length equals 12 residues. Germline CDR1 reads SQVTM; CDR2 reads ANQGSEA. CDR3 in amino acids: CSVIQGGGGYTF. The DNA of the CDR3 is TGCAGCGTGATCCAAGGGGGCGGTGGCTACACCTTC. The full variable domain, completed using reference TRBV29-1 and TRBJ1-2, is SAVISQKPSRDICQRGTSLTIQCQVDSQVTMMFWYRQQPGQSLTLIATANQGSEATYESGFVIDKFPISRPNLTFSTLTVSNMSPEDSSIYLCSVIQGGGGYTFGSGTRLTVV.

The chain recombines TRBV3-1 (or the pseudogene TRBV3-2) with TRBJ1-2; TRBD1 might be the D (5 bases). In germline, CDR1 is LGHDT, CDR2 YNNKEL (reference sequence). This CDR3 has 16 residues. Trimming removed 0 bases from V and 5 bases from J, with 16 bases in between. CDR3 in amino acids: CASSQDLLGVRYGYTF. CDR3 DNA sequence: TGTGCCAGCAGCCAAGATTTACTGGGGGTTAGGTATGGCTACACCTTC.

This rearrangement joins TRBV6-5 to TRBJ1-2; 12 bases are shared with TRBD1. The CDR3 contains 16 residues. Germline V CDR1 and CDR2: MNHEY, SVGAGI. J gave up 4 bases and V 0 bases, and 3 bases lay outside the gene matches. The DNA for the CDR3 is TGTGCCAGCAGTTACTCGGGACAGGGGGCGACCTATGGCTACACCTTC. This translates into CASSYSGQGATYGYTF.

The V and J genes are TRBV18 and TRBJ2-1; a possible D gene is TRBD2 (6 bases). The germline V gene encodes CDR1 KGHSH and CDR2 LQKENI. Trimming took 2 bases from V and 9 from J, leaving 11 bases between them. The CDR3 runs to 13 residues. The CDR3 nucleotides read TGTGCCAGCTCACCAGGGCGGGAACGTGAGCAGTTCTTC. Amino acids: CASSPGREREQFF.

This rearrangement joins TRBV6-6 to TRBJ1-5; TRBD1 aligns across 11 bases. Germline CDR1 MNHNY, CDR2 SVGAGI (reference sequence). The CDR3 consists of 14 residues. The junction had 5 bases not matched to a gene; V was cut back by 7 bases and J by 6 bases. The CDR3 sequence: CASNPGQGVQPQHF. DNA of the CDR3: TGTGCCAGCAATCCGGGACAGGGGGTTCAGCCCCAGCATTTT.

In its sample, this clone was seen many times. The V gene is TRBV4-3, the J gene TRBJ2-3; maybe TRBD2 (5 bases). Germline lookup yields CDR1 LGHNA and CDR2 YSLEER. The CDR3 is 13 residues long. V was pared by 1 base and J by 8 bases, with 10 bases between. Written as DNA, the CDR3 is TGCGCCAGCAGCCAAGTGTTAGAGGGTACGCAGTATTTT. The encoded protein is CASSQVLEGTQYF.